The rows below give T cell receptor beta chains drawn from one sample of a study of blood T cell repertoires in COVID-19. TCRdb's table, derived via immunoSEQ multiplex PCR, lists solely in-frame clones and lacks some. Here the sample spans over 200,000 clones, about 90% being singletons. Sequencing was done on a sample of PBMCs or T cells enriched from blood (not recorded which). Receptor source: a young man who had been exposed to COVID-19. Each CDR3 is given with its conserved first and last residue. The order of the fields is V gene, J gene, CDR3 protein.

>TRBV3-1/TRBV3-2|TRBJ1-6
CASSPTLNNSPLHF
>TRBV6-5|TRBJ2-5
CASSYWGLDGAQYF
>TRBV18|TRBJ2-5
CASEPGIAGLLIETQYF
>TRBV9|TRBJ2-5
CASSPGDRGAETQYF
>TRBV4-1|TRBJ2-3
CASSQESMLAGFTDTQYF
>TRBV19|TRBJ2-3
CASTLGGGTDTQYF
>TRBV7-2|TRBJ2-1
CASRQGALLNEQFF
>TRBV19|TRBJ2-2
CASSMGTGVGGELFF
>TRBV13|TRBJ1-1
CASTLGQMNTEAFF
>TRBV27|TRBJ2-2
CASSLLGRGTNTGELFF
>TRBV4-2|TRBJ2-3
CASSQVTSSTDTQYF
>TRBV12-3/TRBV12-4|TRBJ1-2
CASSIDRNYGYTF
>TRBV18|TRBJ1-1
CASSPTAQPNTEAFF
>TRBV2|TRBJ2-7
CASSERQGSWEQYF
>TRBV7-9|TRBJ2-7
CASSYGQGGYEQYF
>TRBV4-1|TRBJ1-2
CASSRRVGGDYGYTF
>TRBV11-3|TRBJ2-2
CASSFGLAGALTGELFF
>TRBV5-1|TRBJ2-1
CASSPGQGSSYNEQFF
>TRBV5-4|TRBJ2-7
CASSGDSNYEQYF
>TRBV5-1|TRBJ2-7
CASRKREGLEQYF
>TRBV5-1|TRBJ1-1
CASSIGHSEWSEAFF
>TRBV6-4|TRBJ2-1
CASKRDRNNNEQFF
>TRBV7-9|TRBJ1-6
CASSLSGDNSPLHF
>TRBV20-1|TRBJ1-2
CSAPLNYGYTF
>TRBV2|TRBJ2-6
CASSPLSGANVLTF